Below, 2 T cell receptor beta chains from the same sample are listed, as sequenced in a study of blood T cell repertoires in COVID-19. The protocol was immunoSEQ multiplex PCR, while the TCRdb copy is restricted to in-frame clones and leaves out a portion. The sample holds under 65,000 clones, about 85% seen once. The sequencing sample was made of peripheral blood. Receptors were obtained from a woman older than 75 with COVID-19, enrolled during active disease.

The chain joins TRBV27 to TRBJ2-1; 7 nucleotides line up with TRBD1. V trimming: 5 bases; J trimming: 7 bases; junction bases outside the gene matches: 11. From germline, CDR1 is MNHEY and CDR2 SMNVEV (reference sequence). This CDR3 has 15 residues. The CDR3 loop reads CASSLRWTGVNEQFF. As DNA, the CDR3 is TGTGCCAGCAGTCTCCGATGGACAGGTGTGAATGAGCAGTTCTTC.

The rearrangement links TRBV5-8 to TRBJ1-5; D remains unclear. Trimming cost V 4 bases and J 6 bases, with 11 bases left between them. From germline, CDR1 is SGHTS and CDR2 YDEGEE. CDR3 length: 13 amino acids. The CDR3 bases are TGTGCCAGCAGCGCTGGAGGGTTTCAGCCCCAGCATTTT. Protein: CASSAGGFQPQHF.